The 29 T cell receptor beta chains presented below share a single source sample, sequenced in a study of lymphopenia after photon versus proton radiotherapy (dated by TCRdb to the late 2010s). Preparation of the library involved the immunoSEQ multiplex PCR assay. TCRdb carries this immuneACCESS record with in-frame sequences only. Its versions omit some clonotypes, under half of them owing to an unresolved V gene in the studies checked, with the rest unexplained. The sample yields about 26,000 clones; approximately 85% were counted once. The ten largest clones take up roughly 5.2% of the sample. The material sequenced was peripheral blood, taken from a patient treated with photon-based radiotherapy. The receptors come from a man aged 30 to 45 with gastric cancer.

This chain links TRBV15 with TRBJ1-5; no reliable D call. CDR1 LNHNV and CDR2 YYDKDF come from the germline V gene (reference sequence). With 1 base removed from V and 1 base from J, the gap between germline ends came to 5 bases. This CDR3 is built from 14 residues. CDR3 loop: CATSRGMSNQPQHF. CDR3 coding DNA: TGTGCCACCAGCAGAGGAATGAGCAATCAGCCCCAGCATTTT.

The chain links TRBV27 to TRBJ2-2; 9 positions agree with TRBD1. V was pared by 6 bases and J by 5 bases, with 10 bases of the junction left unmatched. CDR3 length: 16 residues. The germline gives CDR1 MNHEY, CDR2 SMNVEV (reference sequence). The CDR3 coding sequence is TGTGCCAGCAGCTCCGGGGCGGGACAGGGTACCGGGGAGCTGTTTTTT. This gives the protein CASSSGAGQGTGELFF.

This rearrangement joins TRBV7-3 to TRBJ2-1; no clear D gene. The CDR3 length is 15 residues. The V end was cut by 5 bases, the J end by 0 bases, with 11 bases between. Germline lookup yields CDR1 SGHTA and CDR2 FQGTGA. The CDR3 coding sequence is TGTGCCAGCAGCCCGGACGCTAGCTCCTACAATGAGCAGTTCTTC. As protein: CASSPDASSYNEQFF.

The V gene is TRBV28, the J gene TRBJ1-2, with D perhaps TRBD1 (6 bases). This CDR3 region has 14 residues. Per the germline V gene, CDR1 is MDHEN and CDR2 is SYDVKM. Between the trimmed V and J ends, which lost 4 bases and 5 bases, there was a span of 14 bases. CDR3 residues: CASSSTGTGYGYTF. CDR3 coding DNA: TGTGCCAGCAGTTCCACAGGGACGGGATATGGCTACACCTTC.

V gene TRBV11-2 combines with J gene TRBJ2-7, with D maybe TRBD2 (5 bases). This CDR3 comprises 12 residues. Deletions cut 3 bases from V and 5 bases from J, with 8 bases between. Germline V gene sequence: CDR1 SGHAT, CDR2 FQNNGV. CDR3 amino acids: CASSFAGNEQYF. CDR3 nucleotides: TGTGCCAGCAGCTTCGCCGGGAACGAGCAGTACTTC.

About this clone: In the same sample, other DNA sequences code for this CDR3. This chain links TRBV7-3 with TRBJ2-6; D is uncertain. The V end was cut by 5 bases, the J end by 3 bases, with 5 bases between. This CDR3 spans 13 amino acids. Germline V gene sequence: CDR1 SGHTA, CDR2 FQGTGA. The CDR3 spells CASSLGGANVLTF. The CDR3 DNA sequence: TGTGCCAGCAGCCTCGGTGGGGCCAACGTCCTGACTTTC. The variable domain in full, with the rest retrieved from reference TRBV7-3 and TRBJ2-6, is GAGVSQTPSNKVTEKGKYVELRCDPISGHTALYWYRQSLGQGPEFLIYFQGTGAADDSGLPNDRFFAVRPEGSVSTLKIQRTERGDSAVYLCASSLGGANVLTFGAGSRLTVL.

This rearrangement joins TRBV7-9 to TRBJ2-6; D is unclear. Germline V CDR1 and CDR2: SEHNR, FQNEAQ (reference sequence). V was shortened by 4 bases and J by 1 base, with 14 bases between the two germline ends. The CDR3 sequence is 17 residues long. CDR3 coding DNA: TGTGCCAGCAGCTCCCGGGTTTCCTCGTCTGGGGCCAACGTCCTGACTTTC. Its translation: CASSSRVSSSGANVLTF.

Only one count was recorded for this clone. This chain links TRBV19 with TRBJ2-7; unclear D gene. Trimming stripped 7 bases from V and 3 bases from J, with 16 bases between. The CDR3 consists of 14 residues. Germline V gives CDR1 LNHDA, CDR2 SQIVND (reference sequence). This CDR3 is CASKKTGLDYEQYF. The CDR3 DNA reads TGTGCCAGTAAAAAAACCGGGCTAGACTACGAGCAGTACTTC.

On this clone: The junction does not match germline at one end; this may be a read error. This CDR3 is CASSQDGNNYGYTF. Here the CDR3 DNA reads TGCGCCAGCAGCCAAGACGGCAACAACTATGGCTACACCTTC. This sequence joins TRBV11-2 and TRBJ1-2; D is uncertain. This CDR3 region has 14 residues. CDR1 SGHAT and CDR2 FQNNGV come from the germline V gene. Based on the CDR3 plus reference TRBV11-2 and TRBJ1-2, the full variable domain is EAGVAQSPRYKIIEKRQSVAFWCNPISGHATLYWYQQILGQGPKLLIQFQNNGVVDDSQLPKDRFSAERLKGVDSTLKIQPAKLEDSAVYLCASSQDGNNYGYTFGSGTRLTVV.

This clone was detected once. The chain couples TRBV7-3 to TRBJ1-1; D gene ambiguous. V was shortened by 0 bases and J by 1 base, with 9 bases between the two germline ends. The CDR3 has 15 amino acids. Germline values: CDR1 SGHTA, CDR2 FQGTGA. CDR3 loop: CASSLTGTTNTEAFF. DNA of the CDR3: TGTGCCAGCAGCTTAACTGGCACCACGAACACTGAAGCTTTCTTT.

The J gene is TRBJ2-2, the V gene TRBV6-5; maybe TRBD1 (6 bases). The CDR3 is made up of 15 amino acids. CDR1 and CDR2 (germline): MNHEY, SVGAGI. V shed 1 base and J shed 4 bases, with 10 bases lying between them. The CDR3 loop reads CASSYWGTRTGELFF. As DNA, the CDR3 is TGTGCCAGCAGTTACTGGGGGACACGCACCGGGGAGCTGTTTTTT.

CDR3: CASSPEWPYEQYF. Written as DNA, the CDR3 is TGTGCCAGCAGCCCAGAGTGGCCCTACGAGCAGTACTTC. The chain is built from TRBV11-1 and TRBJ2-7; D remains unclear. CDR3 size: 13 residues. The germline V gene has CDR1 SGHAT and CDR2 FQDESV (reference sequence). Trimming shortened V by 5 bases and J by 2 bases, and 10 bases separated the two germline ends.

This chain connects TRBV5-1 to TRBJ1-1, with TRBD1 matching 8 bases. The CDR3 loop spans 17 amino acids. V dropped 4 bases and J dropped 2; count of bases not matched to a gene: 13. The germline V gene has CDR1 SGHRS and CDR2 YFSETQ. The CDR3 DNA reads TGCGCCAGCAGCGCCGGGACAGGCCCAGACCTCAACACTGAAGCTTTCTTT. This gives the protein CASSAGTGPDLNTEAFF.

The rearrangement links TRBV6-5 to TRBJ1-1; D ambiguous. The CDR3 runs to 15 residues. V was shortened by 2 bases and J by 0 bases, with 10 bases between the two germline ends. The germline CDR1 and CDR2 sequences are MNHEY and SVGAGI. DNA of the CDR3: TGTGCCAGCAGTTACAGCAGTACCATGAACACTGAAGCTTTCTTT. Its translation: CASSYSSTMNTEAFF.

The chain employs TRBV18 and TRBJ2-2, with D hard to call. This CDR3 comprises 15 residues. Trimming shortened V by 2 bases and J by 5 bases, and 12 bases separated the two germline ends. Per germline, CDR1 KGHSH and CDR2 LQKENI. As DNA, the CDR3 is TGTGCCAGCTCACCATTTAGAGGAGATACCGGGGAGCTGTTTTTT. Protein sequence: CASSPFRGDTGELFF.

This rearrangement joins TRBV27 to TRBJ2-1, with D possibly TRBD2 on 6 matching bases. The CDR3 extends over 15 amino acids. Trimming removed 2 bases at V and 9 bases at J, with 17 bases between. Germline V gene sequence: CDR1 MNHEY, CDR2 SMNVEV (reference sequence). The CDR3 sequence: CASSLGVSGLSEQFF. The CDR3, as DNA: TGTGCCAGCAGTTTAGGCGTTAGCGGATTGAGTGAGCAGTTCTTC.

CDR3 protein: CASSLSQGAANYGYTF. The CDR3 DNA reads TGTGCCAGCAGTTTATCGCAGGGGGCAGCTAACTATGGCTACACCTTC. The J gene is TRBJ1-2, the V gene TRBV28, with TRBD1 identical over 8 bases. V was pared by 1 base and J by 0 bases, with 4 bases of the junction left unmatched. Per the germline V gene, CDR1 is MDHEN and CDR2 is SYDVKM. The CDR3 is made up of 16 amino acids.

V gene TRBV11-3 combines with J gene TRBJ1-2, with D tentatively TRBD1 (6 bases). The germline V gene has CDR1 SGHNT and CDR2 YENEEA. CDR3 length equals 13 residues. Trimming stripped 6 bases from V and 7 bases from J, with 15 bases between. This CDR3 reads CASSRQAGSGYTF. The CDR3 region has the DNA TGTGCCAGCAGTCGACAGGCAGGAAGTGGCTACACCTTC.

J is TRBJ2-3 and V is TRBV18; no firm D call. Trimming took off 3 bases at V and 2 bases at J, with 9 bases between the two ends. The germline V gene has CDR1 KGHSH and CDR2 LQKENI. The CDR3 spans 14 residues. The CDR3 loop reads CASSPPTITDTQYF. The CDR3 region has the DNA TGTGCCAGCTCACCTCCGACGATCACAGATACGCAGTATTTT.

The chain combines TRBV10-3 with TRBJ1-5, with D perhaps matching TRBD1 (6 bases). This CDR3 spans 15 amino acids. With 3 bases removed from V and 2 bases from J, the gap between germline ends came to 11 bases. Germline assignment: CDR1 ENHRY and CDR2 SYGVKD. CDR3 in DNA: TGTGCCATCAGTGAAGCCCGGACAGGCAATCAGCCCCAGCATTTT. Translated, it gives CAISEARTGNQPQHF.

CDR3 nucleotide sequence: TGTGCCAGCAGTGAACAGGGGGGCGGCGAGCAGTACTTC. Protein product: CASSEQGGGEQYF. The rearrangement links TRBV6-1 to TRBJ2-7; TRBD1 might be the D (7 bases). This CDR3 has 13 amino acids. Germline V CDR1 and CDR2: MNHNS, SASEGT. The V gene lost 2 bases and the J gene lost 6 bases, with 11 bases spanning the gap.

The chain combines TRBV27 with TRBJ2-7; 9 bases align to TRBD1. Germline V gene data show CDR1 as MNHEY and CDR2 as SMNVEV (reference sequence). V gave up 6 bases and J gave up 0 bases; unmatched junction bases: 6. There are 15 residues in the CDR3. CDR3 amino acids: CASRAGTGNSYEQYF. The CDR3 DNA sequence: TGTGCCAGCAGGGCCGGGACAGGGAACTCCTACGAGCAGTACTTC.

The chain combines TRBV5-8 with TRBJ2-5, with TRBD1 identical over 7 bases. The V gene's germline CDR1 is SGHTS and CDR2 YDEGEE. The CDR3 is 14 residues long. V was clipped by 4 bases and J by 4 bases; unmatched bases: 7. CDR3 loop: CASSRQGGGETQYF. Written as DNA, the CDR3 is TGTGCCAGCAGCCGACAGGGTGGAGGAGAGACCCAGTACTTC.

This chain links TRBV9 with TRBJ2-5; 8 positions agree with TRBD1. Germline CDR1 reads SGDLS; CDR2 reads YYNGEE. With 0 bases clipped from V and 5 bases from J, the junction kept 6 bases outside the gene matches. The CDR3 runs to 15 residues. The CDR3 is CASSVEGRGRETQYF. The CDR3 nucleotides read TGTGCCAGCAGCGTAGAGGGCAGGGGGCGGGAGACCCAGTACTTC.

The DNA for the CDR3 is TGCAGCGTTTTACAGGTCAGCCGTCCTGAAGCTTTCTTT. Amino acid sequence: CSVLQVSRPEAFF. The J gene is TRBJ1-1, the V gene TRBV29-1, with D perhaps TRBD1 (5 bases). The germline V gene encodes CDR1 SQVTM and CDR2 ANQGSEA. Trimming shortened V by 5 bases and J by 6 bases, and 16 bases separated the two germline ends. CDR3 length equals 13 residues.

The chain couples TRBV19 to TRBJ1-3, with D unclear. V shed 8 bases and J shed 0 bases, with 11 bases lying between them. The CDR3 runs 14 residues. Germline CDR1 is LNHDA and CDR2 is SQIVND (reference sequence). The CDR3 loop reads CASRRGVSGNTIYF. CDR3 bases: TGTGCCAGTCGCCGCGGAGTCTCTGGAAACACCATATATTTT. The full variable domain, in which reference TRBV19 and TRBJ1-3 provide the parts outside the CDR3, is DGGITQSPKYLFRKEGQNVTLSCEQNLNHDAMYWYRQDPGQGLRLIYYSQIVNDFQKGDIAEGYSVSREKKESFPLTVTSAQKNPTAFYLCASRRGVSGNTIYFGEGSWLTVV.

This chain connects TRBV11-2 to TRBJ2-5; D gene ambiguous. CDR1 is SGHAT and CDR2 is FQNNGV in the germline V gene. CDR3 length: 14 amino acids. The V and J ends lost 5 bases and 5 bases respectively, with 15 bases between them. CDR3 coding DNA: TGTGCCAGCAGCGAAAACGTTAGCTTCGAGACCCAGTACTTC. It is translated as CASSENVSFETQYF. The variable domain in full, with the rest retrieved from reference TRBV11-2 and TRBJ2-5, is EAGVAQSPRYKIIEKRQSVAFWCNPISGHATLYWYQQILGQGPKLLIQFQNNGVVDDSQLPKDRFSAERLKGVDSTLKIQPAKLEDSAVYLCASSENVSFETQYFGPGTRLLVL.

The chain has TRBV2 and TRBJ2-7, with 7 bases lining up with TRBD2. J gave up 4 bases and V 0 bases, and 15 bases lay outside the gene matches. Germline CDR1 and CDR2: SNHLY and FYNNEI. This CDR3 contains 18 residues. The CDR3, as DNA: TGTGCCAGCAGTGAAGCGCTGGCTAGCGGCGATCTTTCATACGAGCAGTACTTC. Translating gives CASSEALASGDLSYEQYF.

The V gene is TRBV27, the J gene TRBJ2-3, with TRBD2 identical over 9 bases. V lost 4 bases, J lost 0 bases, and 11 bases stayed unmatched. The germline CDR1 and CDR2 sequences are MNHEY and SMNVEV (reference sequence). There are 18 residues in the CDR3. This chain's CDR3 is CASSSRLAGISSTDTQYF. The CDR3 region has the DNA TGTGCCAGCAGTTCGAGGCTAGCGGGAATCTCTAGCACAGATACGCAGTATTTT.